This T cell receptor beta chain was sequenced during a study of PD-1 blockade in classical Hodgkin lymphoma. Overall study: Administration of nivolumab to patients was at 3 mg/kg intravenously every 2 weeks.

Findings and caveats of the study: The study found complete responders had baseline diversity similar to newly diagnosed patients.

As regards this clone: Its antigen is undetermined.

The protocol was immunoSEQ multiplex PCR, while the TCRdb copy is restricted to in-frame clones and leaves out a portion. Among tens of thousands of clones listed, 70% to 80% were seen once. Per germline, CDR1 SGHAT and CDR2 FQNNGV. This CDR3 is 14 amino acids long. Between the trimmed V and J ends, which lost 1 base and 6 bases, there was a span of 12 bases. As to time point: cycle 4 day 1 (C4D1), after less than 7 weeks of nivolumab. Every patient relapsed after autologous stem cell transplantation, and brentuximab vedotin exposure varied. The chain links TRBV11-2 to TRBJ1-2, with D perhaps matching TRBD1 (5 bases). This specimen consisted of peripheral blood mononuclear cells (PBMCs), obtained before the fourth cycle of nivolumab. This sequence originates from a human donor with classical Hodgkin lymphoma. CDR3 protein: CASSLVGGYDGYTF. Written as DNA, the CDR3 is TGTGCCAGCAGCTTAGTTGGGGGGTATGATGGCTACACCTTC.